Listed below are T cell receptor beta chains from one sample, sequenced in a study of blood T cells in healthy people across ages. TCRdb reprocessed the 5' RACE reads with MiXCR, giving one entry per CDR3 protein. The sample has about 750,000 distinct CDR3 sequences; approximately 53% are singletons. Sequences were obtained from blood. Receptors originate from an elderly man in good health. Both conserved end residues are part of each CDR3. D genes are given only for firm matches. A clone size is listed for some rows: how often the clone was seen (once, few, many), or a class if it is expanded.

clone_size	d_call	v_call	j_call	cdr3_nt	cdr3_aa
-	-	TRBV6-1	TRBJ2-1	TGTGCCAGCGATGCAGACCCAAATCGGGCAGGGGGGAACAATGAGCAGTTCTTC	CASDADPNRAGGNNEQFF
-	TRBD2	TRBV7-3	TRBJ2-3	TGTGCCAGCAGCCTAGGGACTAGAGGGCAGACAGATACGCAGTATTTT	CASSLGTRGQTDTQYF
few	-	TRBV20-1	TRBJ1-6	TGCAGTGCTAGAGACAGGGTTTCACCCCTCCACTTT	CSARDRVSPLHF
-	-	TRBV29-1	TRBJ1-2	TGCAGCGTTGAAGATCAGTCCAGGGGAGGCTATGGCTACACCTTC	CSVEDQSRGGYGYTF
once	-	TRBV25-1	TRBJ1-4	TGTGCCAGCAGTGGGACCGATAATGAAAAACTGTTTTTT	CASSGTDNEKLFF
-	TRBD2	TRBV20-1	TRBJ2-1	TGCAGTGCTAGAGGGGAGGGTAGCGGGAGGGCCTTCTACAATGAGCAGTTCTTC	CSARGEGSGRAFYNEQFF
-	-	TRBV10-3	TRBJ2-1	TGTGCCGTCAGCCTCGCTCTCGGGAATGAGCAGTTCTTC	CAVSLALGNEQFF
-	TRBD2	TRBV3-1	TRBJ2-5	TGTGCCAGCAGCCAAGGGTTACGGGAGGGACAAGAGACCCAGTACTTC	CASSQGLREGQETQYF
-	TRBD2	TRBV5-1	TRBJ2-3	TGCGCCAGCAGCTTGGCCGCGGGAGGGCGTCGCACAGATACGCAGTATTTT	CASSLAAGGRRTDTQYF
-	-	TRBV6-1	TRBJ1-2	TGTGCCAGCAGTGAACGCCCAGGGGCCCCTGGCTACACCTTC	CASSERPGAPGYTF
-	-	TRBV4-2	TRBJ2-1	TGTGCCAGCAGCCAAGGGGATGACTCCTACAATGAGCAGTTCTTC	CASSQGDDSYNEQFF
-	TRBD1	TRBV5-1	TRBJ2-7	TGCGCCAGCAGCTCTGGACAGGGTAGGGGATACGAGCAGTACTTC	CASSSGQGRGYEQYF
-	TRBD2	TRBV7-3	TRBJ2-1	TGTGCCAGCAGCTTATATGGGACTAGCGGGATCAATGAGCAGTTCTTC	CASSLYGTSGINEQFF
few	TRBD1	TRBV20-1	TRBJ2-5	TGCAGTGCTCTTGACAGGGGCCAAGAGACCCAGTACTTC	CSALDRGQETQYF
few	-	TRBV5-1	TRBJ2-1	TGCGCCAGCAGCTTGGCCGTATCGGATAGGGAGGAGCAGTTCTTC	CASSLAVSDREEQFF
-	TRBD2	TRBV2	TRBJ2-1	TGTGCCAGCAGTGGGGACTATATCAATGAGCAGTTCTTC	CASSGDYINEQFF
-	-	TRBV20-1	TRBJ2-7	TGCAGTGCTAGGCTCCGGACTACTGACTACGAGCAGTACTTC	CSARLRTTDYEQYF
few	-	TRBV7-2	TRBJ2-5	TGTGCCAGCAGCTTATCGGGGTTCGAGACCCAGTACTTC	CASSLSGFETQYF
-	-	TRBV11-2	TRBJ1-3	TGTGCCAGCAGCTGGGAAAGGGTGTATGGAAACACCATATATTTT	CASSWERVYGNTIYF
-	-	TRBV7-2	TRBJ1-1	TGTGCCAGCAATTTTCAGGTGAACACTGAAGCTTTCTTT	CASNFQVNTEAFF
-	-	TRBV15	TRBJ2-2	TGTGCCACCAGCAGAGATTGGGGGTCGAACACCGGGGAGCTGTTTTTT	CATSRDWGSNTGELFF
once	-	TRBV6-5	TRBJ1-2	TGTGCCAGCAGTTACGGGACCCGGATGGGCTATGGCTACACCTTC	CASSYGTRMGYGYTF
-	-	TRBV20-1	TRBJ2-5	TGCAGTGCTAGGAAACTAGTGGCCAATGAGCAGTACTTC	CSARKLVANEQYF
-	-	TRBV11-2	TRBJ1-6	TGTGCCAGCAGCGTAACGGGGCAGTATAATTCACCCCTCCACTTT	CASSVTGQYNSPLHF
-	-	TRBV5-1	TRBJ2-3	TGCGCCAGCAGCTTGGACAGGGCCGAGGATCGAGACGCGTATTTT	CASSLDRAEDRDAYF
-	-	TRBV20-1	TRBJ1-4	TGCAGTGCTAGAGACCGGTTAAGACAGTCGAATGAAAAACTGTTTTTT	CSARDRLRQSNEKLFF
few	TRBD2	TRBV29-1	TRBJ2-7	TGCAGCGCCGGGACCCCTAGCGGGGGCGAGCAGTACTTC	CSAGTPSGGEQYF
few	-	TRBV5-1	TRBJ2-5	TGCGCCAGCAGCTTGCTAGAGGGGCGCCAAGAGACCCAGTACTTC	CASSLLEGRQETQYF
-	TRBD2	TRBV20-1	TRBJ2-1	TGCAGTGCTAGAGGACCTAGCGGGAGGGCCAGAGGATTGGATGAGCAGTTCTTC	CSARGPSGRARGLDEQFF
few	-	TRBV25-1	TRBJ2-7	TGTGCCAGCAGTGATTGGCAGGGGGGACTAAAGGGGCTCGAGCAGTACTTC	CASSDWQGGLKGLEQYF
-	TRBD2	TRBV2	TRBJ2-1	TGTGCCAGCAGCGAACCGGGACTAGCGGAATACAATGAGCAGTTCTTC	CASSEPGLAEYNEQFF
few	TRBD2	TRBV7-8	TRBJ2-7	TGTGCCAGCTCAGGGGGGCGGACTAGCGGCTACGAGCAGTACTTC	CASSGGRTSGYEQYF
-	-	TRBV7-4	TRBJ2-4	TGTGCCAGCAGCTCCACGGGGGCATGGCGTGTTCAGTACTTC	CASSSTGAWRVQYF
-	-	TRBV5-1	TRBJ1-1	TGCGCCAGCAGCTCTTCAGGGGTATCTGAAGCTTTCTTT	CASSSSGVSEAFF
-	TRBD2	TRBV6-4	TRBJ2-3	TGTGCCAGTACCAGAGGGACTAGCGGGCAAGATACGCAGTATTTT	CASTRGTSGQDTQYF
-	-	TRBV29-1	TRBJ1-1	TGCAGCGTTGCGCTCATGAACACTGAAGCTTTCTTT	CSVALMNTEAFF
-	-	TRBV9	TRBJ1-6	TGTGCCAGCAGCGTACAGAGGGAGGAATCACCCCTCCACTTT	CASSVQREESPLHF
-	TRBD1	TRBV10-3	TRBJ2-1	TGTGCCATCAGCCTAGACAGGGGAGCGGTCTCCTACAATGAGCAGTTCTTC	CAISLDRGAVSYNEQFF
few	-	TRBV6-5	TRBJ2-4	TGTGCCAGCAGGGCCCGAATAAACATTCAGTACTTC	CASRARINIQYF
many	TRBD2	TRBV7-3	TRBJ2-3	TGTGCCAGCAGCACTAGCGGCAGCACAGATACGCAGTATTTT	CASSTSGSTDTQYF
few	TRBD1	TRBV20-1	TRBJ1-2	TGCAGTGCTAGAGATCCGGGACAGGTCTATGGCTACACCTTC	CSARDPGQVYGYTF
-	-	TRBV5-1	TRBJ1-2	TGCGCCAGCAGCTTGGACCGGTTTGGCTACACCTTC	CASSLDRFGYTF